This passage covers 10 T cell receptor beta chains from one sample sequenced in a study of control samples from healthy donors and cancer patients. Using immunoSEQ multiplex PCR, the repertoire was profiled, and TCRdb retains in-frame clones only, with some absent. This sample has under 150,000 clones; less than 90% occur once, and the top ten carry around 9%. Sequenced material: blood. The receptors were gathered from a woman under 40 in good health.

This clone was recorded a few times. The chain combines TRBV11-3 with TRBJ2-7, with 9 bases lining up with TRBD2. Looked up from germline, CDR1 is SGHNT and CDR2 is YENEEA. V was pared by 1 base and J by 3 bases, with 10 bases of the junction left unmatched. The CDR3 runs to 17 residues. The CDR3 DNA is TGTGCCAGCAGCTTAGTCCTAAGGCCTAGCGGGGACTACGAGCAGTACTTC. Translated: CASSLVLRPSGDYEQYF.

The chain has TRBV18 and TRBJ2-3; the match to TRBD2 covers 9 bases. V lost 0 bases and J lost 4; bases outside the gene matches: 5. The CDR3 is 16 residues long. Germline V gene sequence: CDR1 KGHSH, CDR2 LQKENI. CDR3 coding DNA: TGTGCCAGCTCACCACCGGGACTAGCAGGCGCAGATACGCAGTATTTT. Translating it yields CASSPPGLAGADTQYF.

The CDR3 nucleotides are TGTGCCAGCAGCTCCTTTCCCGGGCCTAGTAGCACAGATACGCAGTATTTT. This sequence encodes CASSSFPGPSSTDTQYF. The chain joins TRBV11-3 to TRBJ2-3; D is unresolved. V lost 4 bases to trimming and J lost 0 bases, with 17 bases between them. Germline V gene data show CDR1 as SGHNT and CDR2 as YENEEA. There are 17 residues in the CDR3.

V usage is TRBV9 and J usage is TRBJ1-1, with TRBD1 matching over 9 bases. Germline-derived CDR1 and CDR2 are SGDLS and YYNGEE. The CDR3 runs to 12 residues. The trim removed 5 bases at V and 11 bases at J, leaving 7 bases unmatched. The DNA of the CDR3 is TGTGCCAGCAGTCCCGGGACAGGGAACGCTTTCTTT. This gives the protein CASSPGTGNAFF.

The chain links TRBV29-1 to TRBJ1-2; 7 nucleotides agree with TRBD1. V lost 8 bases and J lost 3; bases outside the gene matches: 6. The CDR3 covers 12 residues. The germline CDR1 and CDR2 sequences are SQVTM and ANQGSEA. The CDR3: CSFPRGDYGYTF. The CDR3 coding sequence is TGCAGCTTCCCCAGGGGGGACTATGGCTACACCTTC.

This chain connects TRBV7-8 to TRBJ1-5; 8 bases are shared with TRBD1. V shed 4 bases and J 0 bases; nucleotides not matched to a gene: 8. The CDR3 consists of 17 residues. Germline V CDR1 and CDR2: SGHVS, FQNEAQ. CDR3 in DNA: TGTGCCAGCAGCTCCGCTTCGGGACAGGCTAGCAATCAGCCCCAGCATTTT. As protein: CASSSASGQASNQPQHF.

The chain links TRBV7-8 to TRBJ2-3; 14 bases fit TRBD2. Per the germline V gene, CDR1 is SGHVS and CDR2 is FQNEAQ. The V gene end was trimmed by 5 bases and the J gene end by 3 bases; junction bases not matched to a gene: 4. This CDR3 spans 16 amino acids. The CDR3 loop is CASSTRLAGGTDTQYF. CDR3 nucleotide sequence: TGTGCCAGCAGCACCCGACTAGCGGGAGGGACAGATACGCAGTATTTT.

The chain has TRBV28 and TRBJ1-2; TRBD1 might be the D (5 bases). Trimming shortened V by 5 bases and J by 5 bases, and 21 bases separated the two germline ends. There are 16 residues in the CDR3. Looked up from germline, CDR1 is MDHEN and CDR2 is SYDVKM. In DNA, the CDR3 is TGTGCCAGCAGTCCCTCATACGGGGCGGGTGAGTATGGCTACACCTTC. Its translation: CASSPSYGAGEYGYTF.

V is TRBV14 and J is TRBJ2-7; possibly TRBD2 for D (6 bases). The V end lost 7 bases, the J end lost 3 bases, and 22 bases lay between the germline ends. Germline V gene data show CDR1 as SGHDN and CDR2 as FVKESK. This CDR3 region has 16 residues. The CDR3 region has the DNA TGTGCCAGCACCTGGGGCCACCCAGGGACTGTCTACGAGCAGTACTTC. Protein product: CASTWGHPGTVYEQYF.

The chain has TRBV7-9 and TRBJ2-7; D possibly matches TRBD1 or TRBD2 (5 bases each). Trimming stripped 6 bases from V and 6 bases from J, with 9 bases between. The germline CDR1 and CDR2 sequences are SEHNR and FQNEAQ (reference sequence). The CDR3 is 11 amino acids. In nucleotides, the CDR3 is TGTGCCAGCAGTCGAGGGACCGAGCAGTACTTC. Its protein is CASSRGTEQYF.